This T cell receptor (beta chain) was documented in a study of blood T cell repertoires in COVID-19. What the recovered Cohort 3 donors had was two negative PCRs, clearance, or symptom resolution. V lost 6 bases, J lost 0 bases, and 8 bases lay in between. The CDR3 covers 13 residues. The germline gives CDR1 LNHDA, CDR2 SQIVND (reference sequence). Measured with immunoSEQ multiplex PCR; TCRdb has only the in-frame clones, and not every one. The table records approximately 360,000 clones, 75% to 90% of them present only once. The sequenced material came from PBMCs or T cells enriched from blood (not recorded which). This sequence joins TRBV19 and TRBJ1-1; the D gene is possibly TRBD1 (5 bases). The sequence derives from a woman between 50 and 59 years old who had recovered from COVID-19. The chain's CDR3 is CASSRGMNTEAFF. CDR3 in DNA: TGTGCCAGTAGCCGGGGGATGAACACTGAAGCTTTCTTT.